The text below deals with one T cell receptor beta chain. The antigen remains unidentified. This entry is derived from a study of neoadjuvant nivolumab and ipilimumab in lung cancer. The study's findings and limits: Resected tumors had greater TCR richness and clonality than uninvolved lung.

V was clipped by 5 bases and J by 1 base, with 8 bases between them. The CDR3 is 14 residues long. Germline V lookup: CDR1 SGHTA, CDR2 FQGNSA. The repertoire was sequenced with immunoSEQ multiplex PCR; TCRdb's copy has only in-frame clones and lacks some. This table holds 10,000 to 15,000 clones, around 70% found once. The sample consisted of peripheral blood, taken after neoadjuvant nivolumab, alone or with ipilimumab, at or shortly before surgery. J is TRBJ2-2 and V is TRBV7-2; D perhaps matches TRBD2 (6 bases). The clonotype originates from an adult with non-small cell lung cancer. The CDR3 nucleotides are TGTGCCAGCAGCCCGGGGGAGAACACCGGGGAGCTGTTTTTT. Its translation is CASSPGENTGELFF. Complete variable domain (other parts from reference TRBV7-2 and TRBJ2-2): GAGVSQSPSNKVTEKGKDVELRCDPISGHTALYWYRQSLGQGLEFLIYFQGNSAPDKSGLPSDRFSAERTGGSVSTLTIQRTQQEDSAVYLCASSPGENTGELFFGEGSRLTVL.